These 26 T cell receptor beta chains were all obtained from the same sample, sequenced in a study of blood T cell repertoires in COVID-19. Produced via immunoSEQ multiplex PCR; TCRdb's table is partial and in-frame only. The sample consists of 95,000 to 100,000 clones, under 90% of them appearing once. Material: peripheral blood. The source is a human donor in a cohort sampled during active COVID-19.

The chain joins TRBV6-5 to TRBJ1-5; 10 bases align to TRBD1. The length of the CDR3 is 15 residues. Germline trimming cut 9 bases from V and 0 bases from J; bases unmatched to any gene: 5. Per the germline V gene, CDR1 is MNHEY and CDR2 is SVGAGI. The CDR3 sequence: CASGQGVYSNQPQHF. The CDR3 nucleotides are TGTGCCAGTGGACAGGGGGTATATAGCAATCAGCCCCAGCATTTT.

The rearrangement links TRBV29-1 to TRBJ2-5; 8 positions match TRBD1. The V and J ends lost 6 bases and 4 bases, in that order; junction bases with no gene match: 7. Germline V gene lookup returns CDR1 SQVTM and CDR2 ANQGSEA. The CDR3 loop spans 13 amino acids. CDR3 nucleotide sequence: TGCAGCGTCCCCGGACAGGGATCAGAGACCCAGTACTTC. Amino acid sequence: CSVPGQGSETQYF. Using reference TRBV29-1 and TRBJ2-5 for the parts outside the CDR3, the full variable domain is SAVISQKPSRDICQRGTSLTIQCQVDSQVTMMFWYRQQPGQSLTLIATANQGSEATYESGFVIDKFPISRPNLTFSTLTVSNMSPEDSSIYLCSVPGQGSETQYFGPGTRLLVL.

The CDR3 loop is CASRSPAGLQETQYF. The DNA of the CDR3 is TGTGCCAGCAGGAGCCCCGCGGGCTTACAAGAGACCCAGTACTTC. V and J are TRBV28 and TRBJ2-5; perhaps TRBD2 as D (5 bases). V lost 6 bases and J 2 bases, leaving 16 bases between the germline ends. CDR3 length: 15 amino acids. Germline assignment: CDR1 MDHEN and CDR2 SYDVKM.

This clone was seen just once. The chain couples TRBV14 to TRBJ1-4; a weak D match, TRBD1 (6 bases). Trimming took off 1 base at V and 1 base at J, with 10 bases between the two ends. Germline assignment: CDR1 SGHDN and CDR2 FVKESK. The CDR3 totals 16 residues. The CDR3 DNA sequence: TGTGCCAGCAGCCAAGTTACAGGGCTAACTAATGAAAAACTGTTTTTT. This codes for CASSQVTGLTNEKLFF.

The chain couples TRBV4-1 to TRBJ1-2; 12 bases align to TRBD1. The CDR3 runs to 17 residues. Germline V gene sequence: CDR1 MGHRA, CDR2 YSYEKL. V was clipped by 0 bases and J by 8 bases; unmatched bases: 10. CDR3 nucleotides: TGCGCCAGCAGCCAAGATGGGACAGGGGGCCCGGGCGAGGGCTACACCTTC. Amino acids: CASSQDGTGGPGEGYTF.

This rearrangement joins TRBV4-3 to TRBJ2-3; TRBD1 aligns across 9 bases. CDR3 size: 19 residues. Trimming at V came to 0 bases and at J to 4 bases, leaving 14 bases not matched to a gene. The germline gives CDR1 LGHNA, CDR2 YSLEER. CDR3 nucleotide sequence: TGCGCCAGCAGCCAAGAAATCCGGGGGACAGGGTCTTTTGCAGATACGCAGTATTTT. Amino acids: CASSQEIRGTGSFADTQYF.

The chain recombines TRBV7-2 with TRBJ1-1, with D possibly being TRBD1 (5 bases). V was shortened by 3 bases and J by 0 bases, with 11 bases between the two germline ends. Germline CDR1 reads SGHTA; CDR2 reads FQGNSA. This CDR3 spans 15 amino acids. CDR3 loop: CASSLTGGVNTEAFF. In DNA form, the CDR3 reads TGTGCCAGCAGCTTGACTGGGGGGGTGAACACTGAAGCTTTCTTT. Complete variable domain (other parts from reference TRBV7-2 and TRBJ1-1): GAGVSQSPSNKVTEKGKDVELRCDPISGHTALYWYRQSLGQGLEFLIYFQGNSAPDKSGLPSDRFSAERTGGSVSTLTIQRTQQEDSAVYLCASSLTGGVNTEAFFGQGTRLTVV.

CDR3 in DNA: TGTGCCACCAGTGATGGGGGAGTGCGGGGGAACACTGAAGCTTTCTTT. Its translation: CATSDGGVRGNTEAFF. The chain employs TRBV24-1 and TRBJ1-1, with D possibly matching TRBD1 (5 bases). The germline V gene encodes CDR1 KGHDR and CDR2 SFDVKD. Deletions cut 3 bases from V and 1 base from J, with 14 bases between. The CDR3 is 16 residues long.

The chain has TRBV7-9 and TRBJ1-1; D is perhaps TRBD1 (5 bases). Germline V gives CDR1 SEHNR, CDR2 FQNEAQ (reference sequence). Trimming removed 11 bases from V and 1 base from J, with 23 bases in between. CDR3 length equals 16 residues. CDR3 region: CAPSGAATNGNTEAFF. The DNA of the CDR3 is TGTGCCCCAAGCGGGGCAGCCACCAACGGGAACACTGAAGCTTTCTTT.

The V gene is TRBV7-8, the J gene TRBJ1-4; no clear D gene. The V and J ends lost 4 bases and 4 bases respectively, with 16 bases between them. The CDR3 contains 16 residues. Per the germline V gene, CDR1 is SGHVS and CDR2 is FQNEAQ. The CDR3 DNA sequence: TGTGCCAGCAGCTCCGATGAGTTGCGGCGTAATGAAAAACTGTTTTTT. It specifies CASSSDELRRNEKLFF.

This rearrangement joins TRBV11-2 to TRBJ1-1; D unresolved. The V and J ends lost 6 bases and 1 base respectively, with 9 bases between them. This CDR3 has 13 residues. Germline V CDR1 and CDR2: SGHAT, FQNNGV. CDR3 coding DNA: TGTGCCAGCAGTATGAGTAAGAACACTGAAGCTTTCTTT. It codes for CASSMSKNTEAFF.

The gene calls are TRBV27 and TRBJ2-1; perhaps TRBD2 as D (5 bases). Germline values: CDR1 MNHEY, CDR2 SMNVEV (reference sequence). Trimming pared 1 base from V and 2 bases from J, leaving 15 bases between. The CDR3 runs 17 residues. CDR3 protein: CASSLLYALAAYNEQFF. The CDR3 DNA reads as TGTGCCAGCAGTTTATTGTATGCCCTAGCCGCCTACAATGAGCAGTTCTTC.

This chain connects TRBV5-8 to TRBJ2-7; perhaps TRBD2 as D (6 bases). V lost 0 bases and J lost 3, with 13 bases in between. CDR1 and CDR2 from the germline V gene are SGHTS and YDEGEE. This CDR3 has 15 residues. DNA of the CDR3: TGTGCCAGCAGCTTGGCCGGCGGGGAACTCTACGAGCAGTACTTC. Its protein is CASSLAGGELYEQYF.

The CDR3 loop reads CASSPQQGSEAFF. In DNA, the CDR3 is TGTGCCAGCAGCCCGCAACAGGGAAGTGAAGCTTTCTTT. This chain joins TRBV5-4 and TRBJ1-1, with TRBD1 as a possible D gene (6 bases). Germline lookup yields CDR1 SGHNT and CDR2 YYREEE (reference sequence). The CDR3 totals 13 residues. V was clipped by 4 bases and J by 7 bases, with 14 bases between them.

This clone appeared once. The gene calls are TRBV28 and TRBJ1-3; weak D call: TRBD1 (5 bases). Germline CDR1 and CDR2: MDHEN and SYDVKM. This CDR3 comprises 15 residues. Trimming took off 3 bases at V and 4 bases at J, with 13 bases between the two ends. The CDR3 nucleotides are TGTGCCAGCAGTTTTTCTCGTGGGGCCGGAAACACCATATATTTT. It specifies CASSFSRGAGNTIYF. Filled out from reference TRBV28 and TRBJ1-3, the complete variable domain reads DVKVTQSSRYLVKRTGEKVFLECVQDMDHENMFWYRQDPGLGLRLIYFSYDVKMKEKGDIPEGYSVSREKKERFSLILESASTNQTSMYLCASSFSRGAGNTIYFGEGSWLTVV.

As DNA, the CDR3 is TGCAGCGTTGCAGGGGGCGGCAATCAGCCCCAGCATTTT. Its protein product is CSVAGGGNQPQHF. V usage is TRBV29-1 and J usage is TRBJ1-5; the match to TRBD1 covers 8 bases. The J segment lost 2 bases and the V segment lost 4 bases, leaving 1 base of the junction unmatched. The CDR3 has 13 amino acids. Germline V gene data show CDR1 as SQVTM and CDR2 as ANQGSEA.

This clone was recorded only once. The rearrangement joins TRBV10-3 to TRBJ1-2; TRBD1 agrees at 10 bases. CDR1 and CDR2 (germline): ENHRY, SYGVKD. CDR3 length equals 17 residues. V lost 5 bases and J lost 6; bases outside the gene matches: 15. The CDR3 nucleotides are TGTGCCATCAGTCCAGGGACAGGGGCTTCTTACGGAGATGGCTACACCTTC. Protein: CAISPGTGASYGDGYTF.

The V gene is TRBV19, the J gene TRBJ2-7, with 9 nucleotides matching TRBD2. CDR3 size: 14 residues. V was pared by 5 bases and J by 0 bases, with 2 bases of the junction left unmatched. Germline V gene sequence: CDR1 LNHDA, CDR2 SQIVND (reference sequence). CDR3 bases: TGTGCCAGTAGTTTTAGCGGGAGCTCCTACGAGCAGTACTTC. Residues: CASSFSGSSYEQYF.

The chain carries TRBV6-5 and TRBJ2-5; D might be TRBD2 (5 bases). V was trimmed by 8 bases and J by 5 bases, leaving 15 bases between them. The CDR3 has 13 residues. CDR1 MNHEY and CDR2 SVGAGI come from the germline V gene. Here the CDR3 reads CASLSGFGETQYF. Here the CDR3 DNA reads TGTGCCAGCCTCTCGGGGTTTGGTGAGACCCAGTACTTC.

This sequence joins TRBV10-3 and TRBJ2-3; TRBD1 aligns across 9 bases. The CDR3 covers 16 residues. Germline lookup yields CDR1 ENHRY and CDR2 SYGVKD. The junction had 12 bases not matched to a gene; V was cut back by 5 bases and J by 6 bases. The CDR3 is CAISFGTGSVQDTQYF. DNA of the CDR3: TGTGCCATCAGTTTCGGGACAGGGAGCGTTCAGGATACGCAGTATTTT.

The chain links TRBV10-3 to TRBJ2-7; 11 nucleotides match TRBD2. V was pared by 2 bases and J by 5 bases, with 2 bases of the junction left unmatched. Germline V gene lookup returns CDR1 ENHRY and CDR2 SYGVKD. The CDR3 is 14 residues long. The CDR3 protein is CAISETSGSNEQYF. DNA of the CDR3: TGTGCCATCAGTGAGACTAGCGGGAGCAACGAGCAGTACTTC.

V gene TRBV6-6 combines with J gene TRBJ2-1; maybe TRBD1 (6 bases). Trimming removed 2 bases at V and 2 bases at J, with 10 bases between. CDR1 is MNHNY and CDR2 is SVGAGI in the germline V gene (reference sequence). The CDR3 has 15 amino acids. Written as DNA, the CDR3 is TGTGCCAGCAGTTACGTAAAGGGGGCCTACAATGAGCAGTTCTTC. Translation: CASSYVKGAYNEQFF.

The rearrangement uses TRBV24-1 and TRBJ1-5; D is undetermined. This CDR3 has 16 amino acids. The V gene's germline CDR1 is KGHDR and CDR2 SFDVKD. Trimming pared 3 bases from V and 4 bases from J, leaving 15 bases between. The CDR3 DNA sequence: TGTGCCACCAGTGATCCCCGCAGTTCGACAAATCAGCCCCAGCATTTT. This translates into CATSDPRSSTNQPQHF.

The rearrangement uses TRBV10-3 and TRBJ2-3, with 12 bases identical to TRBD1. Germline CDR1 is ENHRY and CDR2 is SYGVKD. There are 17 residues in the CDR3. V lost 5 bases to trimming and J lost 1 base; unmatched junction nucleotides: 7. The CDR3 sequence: CAISLGQGAPGTDTQYF. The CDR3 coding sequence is TGTGCCATCAGTCTGGGACAGGGGGCGCCAGGCACAGATACGCAGTATTTT.

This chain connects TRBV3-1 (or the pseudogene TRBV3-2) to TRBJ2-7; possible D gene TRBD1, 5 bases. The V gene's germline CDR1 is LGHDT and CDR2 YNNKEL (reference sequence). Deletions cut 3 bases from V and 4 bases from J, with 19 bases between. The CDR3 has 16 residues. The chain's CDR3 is CASSHYLRDSNYEQYF. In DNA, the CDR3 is TGTGCCAGCAGCCATTATTTGCGAGACAGCAATTACGAGCAGTACTTC.

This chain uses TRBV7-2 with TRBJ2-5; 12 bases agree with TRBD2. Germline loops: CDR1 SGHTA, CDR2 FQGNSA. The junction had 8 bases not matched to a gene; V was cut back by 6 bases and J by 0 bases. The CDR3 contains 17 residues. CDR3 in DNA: TGTGCCAGCAGTCGACGACTAGCGGGGGAGAACCAAGAGACCCAGTACTTC. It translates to CASSRRLAGENQETQYF. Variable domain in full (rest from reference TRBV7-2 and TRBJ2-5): GAGVSQSPSNKVTEKGKDVELRCDPISGHTALYWYRQSLGQGLEFLIYFQGNSAPDKSGLPSDRFSAERTGGSVSTLTIQRTQQEDSAVYLCASSRRLAGENQETQYFGPGTRLLVL.